This T cell receptor beta chain was captured by sequencing in a study of blood T cells in healthy people across ages. Each donor was a healthy Caucasian individual from Russia, aged about 6 to 100. Concerning this clonotype: Its antigen is undetermined.

The CDR3 consists of 14 residues. CDR1 and CDR2 from the germline V gene are GTSNPN and SVGIG (reference sequence). Trimming shortened V by 5 bases and J by 10 bases, and 24 bases separated the two germline ends. Study observations and caveats: The long-lived group displayed more naive CD4+ cells, plus higher diversity, than the aged donors did. It was not known whether donors were CMV positive (a possible confounder of expanded clonotype changes).

Combining a sample-barcoded 5' primer with a J-beta primer mix, a second PCR ran for about 7 to 12 cycles. Each sample yielded at least 2.5 million CDR3-containing paired-end reads. One entry per CDR3 protein results from TCRdb running MiXCR on the 5' RACE reads. Of roughly 680,000 distinct CDR3 sequences listed, around 50% are singletons. Sequencing was performed on blood. This sequence joins TRBV30 and TRBJ2-7, with a possible D match to TRBD2 (5 bases). This receptor was taken from a woman older than 75 in good health. The CDR3 protein is CAWGPRGAKNSQYF. CDR3 nucleotides: TGTGCCTGGGGCCCTCGGGGAGCCAAAAACAGTCAGTACTTC.